These 25 T cell receptor beta chains were all obtained from the same sample, sequenced in a study of CD8 T cell repertoires and HIV-1 epitope variants. For these TCRs, the target antigens are not known. Libraries were prepared by immunoSEQ multiplex PCR; TCRdb keeps only in-frame clonotypes and omits some of them. The sample lists approximately 5,100 clones, approximately 70% seen once, with 43% in the top ten. The source material was cultured CD8+ T cells derived from PBMCs. Receptors originate from a male donor with HIV.

This clone is medium-sized. The V call is TRBV7-6, the J call TRBJ2-5, with TRBD2 matching 13 bases. Germline CDR1 SGHVS, CDR2 FNYEAQ. The CDR3 has 18 amino acids. V was clipped by 4 bases and J by 4 bases; unmatched bases: 12. Written as DNA, the CDR3 is TGTGCCAGCAGCTACTTACCGGGGGGACTAGCGGGGTCAGAGACCCAGTACTTC. Translation: CASSYLPGGLAGSETQYF.

V is TRBV7-6 and J is TRBJ2-1; no firm D call. The CDR3 consists of 11 residues. CDR1 and CDR2 from the germline V gene are SGHVS and FNYEAQ. V shed 2 bases and J shed 9 bases, with 5 bases lying between them. CDR3 residues: CASSLSGEQFF. In DNA, the CDR3 is TGTGCCAGCAGCTTATCTGGTGAGCAGTTCTTC.

The chain recombines TRBV15 with TRBJ2-7; TRBD1 agrees at 7 bases. The V gene end was trimmed by 1 base and the J gene end by 2 bases; junction bases not matched to a gene: 2. The CDR3 sequence is 14 residues long. The germline CDR1 and CDR2 sequences are LNHNV and YYDKDF (reference sequence). CDR3 coding DNA: TGTGCCACCAGCAGAGTTAGGGGGCCCTACGAGCAGTACTTC. Protein sequence: CATSRVRGPYEQYF.

V is TRBV20-1 and J is TRBJ1-1; D gene unclear. CDR1 DFQATT and CDR2 SNEGSKA come from the germline V gene (reference sequence). The CDR3 length is 9 residues. Trimming removed 6 bases at V and 8 bases at J, with 7 bases between. DNA of the CDR3: TGCAGTGCCCGGCGGGAAGCTTTCTTT. As protein: CSARREAFF.

This clone has only one observation. Only one base separates this from a far larger clonotype, so it likely reflects a read error. In the same sample, other DNA sequences code for this CDR3. The genes are TRBV27 and TRBJ2-1; 7 bases fit TRBD1. Germline loops: CDR1 MNHEY, CDR2 SMNVEV (reference sequence). The CDR3 contains 16 residues. CDR3 coding DNA: TGTGCCAGCAGTCTATCACAGGGGATATCCTACAATGAGCAGTTCTTC. Amino acids: CASSLSQGISYNEQFF.

The sample holds a few counts of this clone. The chain combines TRBV30 with TRBJ2-7; D may correspond to TRBD1 or TRBD2 (6 bases each). V was pared by 3 bases and J by 6 bases, with 15 bases between. Germline CDR1 and CDR2: GTSNPN and SVGIG (reference sequence). This CDR3 is built from 13 residues. DNA of the CDR3: TGTGCCTGGAGAGAGGGGGGCAACTTCGAGCAGTACTTC. Encoded protein: CAWREGGNFEQYF. The full variable domain, rest sourced from reference TRBV30 and TRBJ2-7, is SQTIHQWPATLVQPVGSPLSLECTVEGTSNPNLYWYRQAAGRGLQLLFYSVGIGQISSEVPQNLSASRPQDRQFILSSKKLLLSDSGFYLCAWREGGNFEQYFGPGTRLTVT.

The chain uses TRBV7-2 and TRBJ2-1; D is perhaps TRBD1 (5 bases). Per the germline V gene, CDR1 is SGHTA and CDR2 is FQGNSA. This CDR3 has 16 amino acids. The V and J ends lost 4 bases and 6 bases respectively, with 19 bases between them. The CDR3 sequence is CASSSRRQGVTNEQFF. In DNA, the CDR3 is TGTGCCAGCAGCTCCCGTCGGCAGGGTGTTACCAATGAGCAGTTCTTC.

This clone was seen once. The V call is TRBV5-1, the J call TRBJ2-3; D gene unclear. Per the germline V gene, CDR1 is SGHRS and CDR2 is YFSETQ. The CDR3 loop spans 15 amino acids. Trimming pared 1 base from V and 0 bases from J, leaving 9 bases between. The CDR3 loop reads CASSLFDYSTDTQYF. The CDR3 nucleotides are TGCGCCAGCAGCTTGTTTGATTACAGCACAGATACGCAGTATTTT.

The chain combines TRBV10-3 with TRBJ2-1; TRBD2 matches 9 bases. The CDR3 spans 15 residues. Per the germline V gene, CDR1 is ENHRY and CDR2 is SYGVKD. The ends lost 3 bases at V and 5 bases at J; junction bases unmatched: 5. CDR3 in DNA: TGTGCCATCAGTGAAGGGGCTAGCGGGAACAATGAGCAGTTCTTC. It specifies CAISEGASGNNEQFF.

The chain employs TRBV27 and TRBJ2-1; no clear D. The germline V and J ends were trimmed by 1 base and 4 bases, with 14 bases remaining between them. The CDR3 length is 16 residues. The germline gives CDR1 MNHEY, CDR2 SMNVEV (reference sequence). This CDR3 reads CASSLLSRDLYNEQFF. The CDR3 coding sequence is TGTGCCAGCAGTTTATTGTCCAGAGACCTTTACAATGAGCAGTTCTTC.

This chain links TRBV13 with TRBJ2-7, with D possibly being TRBD1 (6 bases). Germline CDR1 and CDR2: PRHDT and FYEKMQ (reference sequence). CDR3 length: 15 residues. Between the trimmed V and J ends, which lost 5 bases and 4 bases, there was a span of 18 bases. CDR3 protein: CASSESDRYFYEQYF. The DNA of the CDR3 is TGTGCCAGCAGCGAATCGGACAGATACTTTTACGAGCAGTACTTC.

V gene TRBV28 combines with J gene TRBJ1-6; D call uncertain. The CDR3 contains 15 residues. The germline V gene encodes CDR1 MDHEN and CDR2 SYDVKM. The ends were cut back, 2 bases at V and 7 bases at J, with 12 bases in the middle. The CDR3 here is CASSLPASWNSPLHF. In DNA, the CDR3 is TGTGCCAGCAGTTTACCCGCCAGTTGGAATTCACCCCTCCACTTT.

The chain uses TRBV5-6 and TRBJ2-3; TRBD2 is a possible D gene (6 bases). Germline values: CDR1 SGHDT, CDR2 YYEEEE. There are 16 residues in the CDR3. The V and J ends lost 0 bases and 2 bases respectively, with 13 bases between them. For the CDR3, the DNA is TGTGCCAGCAGCTTGGTTAGCGGTAGTTTCACAGATACGCAGTATTTT. Its translation is CASSLVSGSFTDTQYF.

CDR3 sequence reads: CASSYRDLGLNEQFF. The DNA of the CDR3 is TGTGCCAGCAGTTATCGGGACTTGGGATTAAATGAGCAGTTCTTC. V is TRBV28 and J is TRBJ2-1; TRBD2 is a possible D gene (6 bases). From germline, CDR1 is MDHEN and CDR2 SYDVKM. The CDR3 runs 15 residues. The ends were cut back, 4 bases at V and 7 bases at J, with 17 bases in the middle.

The chain is built from TRBV5-5 and TRBJ2-7, with 7 positions matching TRBD2. In germline, CDR1 is SGHKS, CDR2 YYEKEE (reference sequence). The CDR3 contains 14 residues. Trimming removed 7 bases from V and 4 bases from J; junction bases left unmatched: 11. CDR3 nucleotides: TGTGCCAGCTCAGAATCCTGGGGGGGGTACGAGCAGTACTTC. Translated, it gives CASSESWGGYEQYF. The entire variable domain, with the rest obtained from reference TRBV5-5 and TRBJ2-7, is as follows: DAGVTQSPTHLIKTRGQQVTLRCSPISGHKSVSWYQQVLGQGPQFIFQYYEKEERGRGNFPDRFSARQFPNYSSELNVNALLLGDSALYLCASSESWGGYEQYFGPGTRLTVT.

This clone was counted between two and nine times. The chain employs TRBV5-1 and TRBJ1-5; no reliable D call. Per germline, CDR1 SGHRS and CDR2 YFSETQ. This CDR3 comprises 17 residues. V was shortened by 4 bases and J by 6 bases, with 23 bases between the two germline ends. The CDR3 loop is CASSPVPDIGRAQPQHF. Here the CDR3 DNA reads TGCGCCAGCAGCCCGGTACCTGACATCGGGAGGGCTCAGCCCCAGCATTTT. The whole variable domain, filled in from reference TRBV5-1 and TRBJ1-5, reads KAGVTQTPRYLIKTRGQQVTLSCSPISGHRSVSWYQQTPGQGLQFLFEYFSETQRNKGNFPGRFSGRQFSNSRSEMNVSTLELGDSALYLCASSPVPDIGRAQPQHFGDGTRLSIL.

V is TRBV6-6 and J is TRBJ2-7; possible D gene TRBD1, 6 bases. V shed 6 bases and J shed 3 bases, with 18 bases lying between them. Germline CDR1 reads MNHNY; CDR2 reads SVGAGI (reference sequence). This CDR3 comprises 15 residues. The CDR3 sequence: CASSPLRDTNYEQYF. The CDR3 region has the DNA TGTGCCAGCAGCCCCTTGAGGGACACAAACTACGAGCAGTACTTC.

The chain couples TRBV7-9 to TRBJ1-2; TRBD1 is a possible D gene (5 bases). V lost 11 bases to trimming and J lost 4 bases, with 14 bases between them. The CDR3 runs to 12 residues. Germline CDR1 and CDR2: SEHNR and FQNEAQ (reference sequence). The CDR3 reads CASPRQGYGYTF. The CDR3, as DNA: TGTGCCTCTCCCCGGCAGGGCTATGGCTACACCTTC.

The chain joins TRBV6-1 to TRBJ1-5; 8 positions agree with TRBD1. The germline V gene encodes CDR1 MNHNS and CDR2 SASEGT. The CDR3 covers 14 residues. With 10 bases clipped from V and 2 bases from J, the junction kept 7 bases outside the gene matches. The CDR3 DNA sequence: TGTGCCACATCAGGGGGCGTTCGCAATCAGCCCCAGCATTTT. Its translation: CATSGGVRNQPQHF.

The genes are TRBV19 and TRBJ1-1; TRBD1 aligns across 7 bases. Unmatched junction bases numbered 16, after V lost 5 bases and J lost 1 base. Looked up from germline, CDR1 is LNHDA and CDR2 is SQIVND (reference sequence). The CDR3 consists of 18 residues. The CDR3 bases are TGTGCCAGTAGTCAATACTCAATTGCCGGGACAGAGAACACTGAAGCTTTCTTT. As protein: CASSQYSIAGTENTEAFF.

This clone showed up just once. The CDR3 protein is CASSIGDSSGEAFF. The CDR3 region has the DNA TGTGCCAGTAGTATAGGGGACAGCTCGGGAGAAGCTTTCTTT. This chain uses TRBV19 with TRBJ1-1; 7 bases map to TRBD1. The CDR3 is 14 residues long. With V trimmed by 1 base and J by 8 bases, 7 bases remained unmatched. Germline CDR1 and CDR2: LNHDA and SQIVND (reference sequence).

The chain joins TRBV7-7 to TRBJ2-3; no clear D gene. V was trimmed by 0 bases and J by 10 bases, leaving 11 bases between them. The germline V gene has CDR1 SSHAT and CDR2 FNYEAQ (reference sequence). The length of the CDR3 is 13 residues. CDR3 protein: CASSLAGYAPQYF. The CDR3 DNA reads TGTGCCAGCAGCTTAGCCGGATATGCGCCGCAGTATTTT. The whole variable domain, remainder taken from reference TRBV7-7 and TRBJ2-3, is GAGVSQSPRYKVTKRGQDVTLRCDPISSHATLYWYQQALGQGPEFLTYFNYEAQPDKSGLPSDRFSAERPEGSISTLTIQRTEQRDSAMYRCASSLAGYAPQYFGPGTRLTVL.

This chain uses TRBV27 with TRBJ1-2; perhaps TRBD1 as D (5 bases). V was trimmed by 2 bases and J by 3 bases, leaving 10 bases between them. Germline V gene data show CDR1 as MNHEY and CDR2 as SMNVEV (reference sequence). This CDR3 spans 14 amino acids. The CDR3 sequence is CASSLLGGYYGYTF. CDR3 DNA sequence: TGTGCCAGCAGTTTACTTGGGGGGTACTATGGCTACACCTTC.

This clone was detected a few times. This chain uses TRBV5-6 with TRBJ1-2, with D unresolved. Deletions cut 0 bases from V and 4 bases from J, with 7 bases between. In germline, CDR1 is SGHDT, CDR2 YYEEEE. The CDR3 totals 13 residues. CDR3 region: CASSLEPRYGYTF. DNA of the CDR3: TGTGCCAGCAGCTTGGAGCCCCGCTATGGCTACACCTTC.

The rearrangement links TRBV16 to TRBJ2-3; possible D gene TRBD2, 6 bases. The CDR3 length is 15 residues. Germline CDR1 KGHSY, CDR2 FQNENV. The V end lost 4 bases, the J end lost 6 bases, and 17 bases lay between the germline ends. CDR3 protein: CASSLGGAKSDTQYF. The CDR3 DNA reads TGTGCCAGCAGCCTCGGAGGGGCTAAATCGGATACGCAGTATTTT.